A single sample gave rise to the 22 T cell receptor beta chains below, sequenced in a study of shared clonotypes between healthy human individuals. Measured with immunoSEQ multiplex PCR; TCRdb has only the in-frame clones, and not every one. The profile shows some 1 million clones, around 74% of them singletons. Sequenced input: memory CD4+ T cells sorted from blood. The subset here: CD45RA-negative fraction. These receptors were taken from a man aged 18 to 30 in good health.

The chain is built from TRBV7-8 and TRBJ1-4, with TRBD1 matching 7 bases. Germline V gene data show CDR1 as SGHVS and CDR2 as FQNEAQ. Trimming at V came to 5 bases and at J to 8 bases, leaving 8 bases not matched to a gene. The CDR3 totals 14 residues. The CDR3 region has the DNA TGTGCCAGCAGCCCCCGACAGGGTGGAGAAAAACTGTTTTTT. Its protein is CASSPRQGGEKLFF.

V and J are TRBV7-9 and TRBJ1-1; D gene unclear. With 2 bases removed from V and 1 base from J, the gap between germline ends came to 5 bases. The CDR3 totals 13 residues. Germline V gives CDR1 SEHNR, CDR2 FQNEAQ (reference sequence). As DNA, the CDR3 is TGTGCCAGCAGCTTATTCGCGAACACTGAAGCTTTCTTT. Amino acids: CASSLFANTEAFF.

The chain recombines TRBV11-2 with TRBJ2-1, with a weak D call TRBD2 (6 bases). Germline lookup yields CDR1 SGHAT and CDR2 FQNNGV. Trimming pared 3 bases from V and 4 bases from J, leaving 10 bases between. The CDR3 runs 14 residues. The DNA for the CDR3 is TGTGCCAGCAGCTTGGGAGGAATATACAATGAGCAGTTCTTC. It codes for CASSLGGIYNEQFF.

This chain links TRBV4-1 with TRBJ2-1; 9 positions agree with TRBD2. The germline V gene has CDR1 MGHRA and CDR2 YSYEKL. J gave up 7 bases and V 3 bases, and 7 bases lay outside the gene matches. This CDR3 region has 15 residues. CDR3 region: CASSQGGRVLNEQFF. In nucleotides, the CDR3 is TGCGCCAGCAGCCAGGGCGGGAGGGTCCTGAATGAGCAGTTCTTC.

This clone was observed once. The chain couples TRBV4-3 to TRBJ2-6; D remains unclear. V was shortened by 0 bases and J by 0 bases, with 12 bases between the two germline ends. Germline loops: CDR1 LGHNA, CDR2 YSLEER. CDR3 length equals 18 residues. CDR3 residues: CASSQDRYSSSGANVLTF. The DNA of the CDR3 is TGCGCCAGCAGCCAAGATCGGTACAGTTCCTCTGGGGCCAACGTCCTGACTTTC.

In its sample, this clone was seen a few times. This rearrangement joins TRBV11-2 to TRBJ2-7, with D possibly being TRBD2 (6 bases). CDR1 is SGHAT, CDR2 FQNNGV, per germline. The CDR3 is 15 amino acids. The V end was cut by 2 bases, the J end by 4 bases, with 15 bases between. CDR3 in DNA: TGTGCCAGCAGCTTACACCAGGAGGGGTTTTACGAGCAGTACTTC. Translated: CASSLHQEGFYEQYF.

The rearrangement uses TRBV9 and TRBJ2-5; D possibly matches TRBD1 or TRBD2 (5 bases each). This CDR3 has 14 residues. CDR1 SGDLS and CDR2 YYNGEE come from the germline V gene. The germline V and J ends were trimmed by 0 bases and 5 bases, with 11 bases remaining between them. The CDR3 reads CASSVGVGEETQYF. The DNA of the CDR3 is TGTGCCAGCAGCGTAGGAGTAGGGGAGGAGACCCAGTACTTC.

Concerning this clone itself: A clone one base away is much larger, so this may be a read error. The CDR3 nucleotides read TGTGCCAGCGGGACAGGGAACAATGAGCAGTTCTTC. As protein: CASGTGNNEQFF. This sequence joins TRBV27 and TRBJ2-1; the match to TRBD1 covers 9 bases. This CDR3 has 12 residues. V was pared by 8 bases and J by 5 bases, with 1 base of the junction left unmatched. In germline, CDR1 is MNHEY, CDR2 SMNVEV (reference sequence).

This clone has just a few counts. The chain joins TRBV5-4 to TRBJ1-1; D uncertain. Germline lookup yields CDR1 SGHNT and CDR2 YYREEE (reference sequence). This CDR3 is built from 14 residues. Trimming took off 4 bases at V and 1 base at J, with 11 bases between the two ends. CDR3 sequence (DNA): TGTGCCAGCAGCCTAAGGACGGGGAACACTGAAGCTTTCTTT. This gives the protein CASSLRTGNTEAFF.

This chain connects TRBV7-2 to TRBJ1-4, with D maybe TRBD1 (6 bases). Trimming removed 1 base from V and 8 bases from J, with 14 bases in between. Germline loops: CDR1 SGHTA, CDR2 FQGNSA. The CDR3 has 15 residues. For the CDR3, the DNA is TGTGCCAGCAGCTTAGTAGGCAGGGGCCAGGAAAAACTGTTTTTT. Its translation is CASSLVGRGQEKLFF.

The rearrangement uses TRBV5-1 and TRBJ2-5, with D tentatively TRBD1 (5 bases). The CDR3 contains 14 residues. Trimming removed 4 bases at V and 2 bases at J, with 12 bases between. Germline V gene lookup returns CDR1 SGHRS and CDR2 YFSETQ. The CDR3 reads CASSPRGLQETQYF. For the CDR3, the DNA is TGCGCCAGCAGCCCAAGGGGCCTACAAGAGACCCAGTACTTC.

V gene TRBV7-6 combines with J gene TRBJ2-3; D uncertain. The ends were cut back, 1 base at V and 6 bases at J, with 14 bases in the middle. The V gene's germline CDR1 is SGHVS and CDR2 FNYEAQ. CDR3 size: 15 residues. In DNA form, the CDR3 reads TGTGCCAGCAGCTTAGGAGGCTCCTACGGTGATACGCAGTATTTT. Its protein product is CASSLGGSYGDTQYF.

V is TRBV25-1 and J is TRBJ1-2; 9 nucleotides agree with TRBD1. This CDR3 has 13 residues. Germline assignment: CDR1 MGHDK and CDR2 SYGVNS. V was pared by 6 bases and J by 8 bases, with 7 bases of the junction left unmatched. CDR3 loop: CASRLGTGPGYTF. Written as DNA, the CDR3 is TGTGCCAGCAGACTAGGGACAGGGCCCGGCTACACCTTC.

This chain joins TRBV19 and TRBJ2-3; 9 bases align to TRBD2. Trimming removed 6 bases from V and 1 base from J; junction bases left unmatched: 8. Germline V gene sequence: CDR1 LNHDA, CDR2 SQIVND (reference sequence). The CDR3 totals 16 residues. The CDR3 loop is CASSHVSGGGTDTQYF. The CDR3 DNA is TGTGCCAGTAGCCACGTTAGCGGGGGAGGCACAGATACGCAGTATTTT. Drawing the rest from reference TRBV19 and TRBJ2-3, the complete variable domain is DGGITQSPKYLFRKEGQNVTLSCEQNLNHDAMYWYRQDPGQGLRLIYYSQIVNDFQKGDIAEGYSVSREKKESFPLTVTSAQKNPTAFYLCASSHVSGGGTDTQYFGPGTRLTVL.

V is TRBV9 and J is TRBJ2-3; D is unclear. Trimming took 4 bases from V and 3 from J, leaving 12 bases between them. The CDR3 has 14 residues. Looked up from germline, CDR1 is SGDLS and CDR2 is YYNGEE. CDR3 protein: CASSPQLDTDTQYF. CDR3 DNA sequence: TGTGCCAGCAGCCCCCAACTGGATACAGATACGCAGTATTTT.

The CDR3: CASRRAGQGVDGYTF. CDR3 DNA: TGTGCCAGCAGGCGAGCGGGACAGGGGGTAGATGGCTACACCTTC. V and J are TRBV28 and TRBJ1-2; TRBD1 aligns across 11 bases. Germline loops: CDR1 MDHEN, CDR2 SYDVKM. J was trimmed by 6 bases and V by 6 bases; bases with no gene match: 9. CDR3 length equals 15 residues.

About this clone itself: The likely explanation is a read error, given a far larger clone one base away. The chain couples TRBV5-4 to TRBJ1-6, with 7 bases aligning to TRBD1. Germline-derived CDR1 and CDR2 are SGHNT and YYREEE (reference sequence). The CDR3 extends over 16 amino acids. This chain's CDR3 is CTSSIGAGQDNSPLHF. CDR3 coding DNA: TGTACCAGCAGCATTGGGGCCGGACAGGATAATTCACCCCTCCACTTT.

The V and J genes are TRBV10-1 and TRBJ2-5; possibly TRBD1 or TRBD2 for D (7 bases each). Germline CDR1 is WNHNN and CDR2 is SYGVQD (reference sequence). This CDR3 has 14 amino acids. V lost 6 bases and J 9 bases, leaving 20 bases between the germline ends. CDR3 nucleotides: TGCGCCAGCAGGAGGGGGCTAGCGGAGATCCCCCAGTACTTC. This codes for CASRRGLAEIPQYF.

This chain links TRBV4-1 with TRBJ2-5; D may match TRBD1 or TRBD2 (5 bases each). The assigned J gene may be wrong: the sequence end matches TRBJ2-7 better. Germline lookup yields CDR1 MGHRA and CDR2 YSYEKL. The CDR3 totals 16 residues. CDR3 region: CASSPTGGGAWSEQYF. CDR3 coding DNA: TGCGCCAGCAGCCCAACGGGTGGGGGAGCGTGGAGCGAGCAGTACTTC.

The chain recombines TRBV5-5 with TRBJ2-7, with 8 bases aligning to TRBD1. V lost 3 bases, J lost 4 bases, and 9 bases stayed unmatched. CDR3 length: 15 residues. The germline gives CDR1 SGHKS, CDR2 YYEKEE (reference sequence). CDR3 protein: CASSSSDRGQYEQYF. The CDR3 DNA reads TGTGCCAGCAGCTCGAGTGACAGGGGTCAGTACGAGCAGTACTTC.

The V gene is TRBV6-6, the J gene TRBJ1-3; possible D gene TRBD1, 5 bases. CDR1 and CDR2 (germline): MNHNY, SVGAGI (reference sequence). The CDR3 has 16 amino acids. The V end lost 8 bases, the J end lost 0 bases, and 17 bases lay between the germline ends. CDR3 DNA sequence: TGTGCCAGCTCTCCTCGACAGAAAGCCTCTGGAAACACCATATATTTT. This sequence encodes CASSPRQKASGNTIYF.

V is TRBV25-1 and J is TRBJ2-2; D uncertain. Germline V CDR1 and CDR2: MGHDK, SYGVNS. The CDR3 is made up of 14 amino acids. V was cut by 5 bases and J by 1 base, with 8 bases left in between. The DNA for the CDR3 is TGTGCCAGCAGTTCACAGAGGAACACCGGGGAGCTGTTTTTT. Its protein is CASSSQRNTGELFF. The full variable domain, its missing parts supplied by reference TRBV25-1 and TRBJ2-2, is EADIYQTPRYLVIGTGKKITLECSQTMGHDKMYWYQQDPGMELHLIHYSYGVNSTEKGDLSSESTVSRIRTEHFPLTLESARPSHTSQYLCASSSQRNTGELFFGEGSRLTVL.